These 12 T cell receptor beta chains share one sample of origin, sequenced in a study of cytomegalovirus exposure and HLA in healthy donors. It was with 60 Vbeta and 13 Jbeta primers that the PCR ran. TCRdb's table, derived via immunoSEQ multiplex PCR, lists solely in-frame clones and lacks some. This sample yields about 190,000 clones, of which approximately 70% are seen a single time; less than 4% belongs to the top ten. The specimen was PBMCs. The receptor source for this set is a woman aged 25 to 45 in good health and CMV-seropositive.

The rearrangement links TRBV2 to TRBJ2-5, with D possibly matching TRBD2 (6 bases). The CDR3 has 15 amino acids. Germline V CDR1 and CDR2: SNHLY, FYNNEI. V dropped 1 base and J dropped 5 bases, with 14 bases sitting between them. The CDR3 reads CASSEEGLPRETQYF. CDR3 DNA: TGTGCCAGCAGTGAAGAGGGACTGCCGAGGGAGACCCAGTACTTC.

The chain has TRBV11-2 and TRBJ2-1; TRBD2 matches 11 bases. CDR3 size: 15 residues. The germline V gene encodes CDR1 SGHAT and CDR2 FQNNGV. With 6 bases clipped from V and 8 bases from J, the junction kept 9 bases outside the gene matches. CDR3 loop: CASSPTSGSKYEQFF. CDR3 DNA sequence: TGTGCCAGCAGTCCTACTAGCGGGAGTAAATATGAGCAGTTCTTC.

This clone was detected only a few times. Other nucleotide sequences from this sample produce the same CDR3. The V and J genes are TRBV9 and TRBJ2-7; D may be TRBD1 (6 bases). The V gene lost 0 bases and the J gene lost 2 bases, with 9 bases spanning the gap. This CDR3 region has 14 residues. Germline lookup yields CDR1 SGDLS and CDR2 YYNGEE. The CDR3 coding sequence is TGTGCCAGCAGCGTAGGGCCAGGGGCCTACGAGCAGTACTTC. It specifies CASSVGPGAYEQYF.

CDR3 nucleotides: TGTGCCAGTAGTATAGCGGTCGGGGCGGGGGCCGCCTACGAGCAGTACTTC. Translation: CASSIAVGAGAAYEQYF. The chain employs TRBV19 and TRBJ2-7; tentative D call: TRBD2 (7 bases). Looked up from germline, CDR1 is LNHDA and CDR2 is SQIVND (reference sequence). Trimming cost V 1 base and J 2 bases, with 18 bases left between them. The CDR3 loop spans 17 amino acids. The full variable domain, its missing parts supplied by reference TRBV19 and TRBJ2-7, is DGGITQSPKYLFRKEGQNVTLSCEQNLNHDAMYWYRQDPGQGLRLIYYSQIVNDFQKGDIAEGYSVSREKKESFPLTVTSAQKNPTAFYLCASSIAVGAGAAYEQYFGPGTRLTVT.

The rearrangement links TRBV14 to TRBJ1-6, with a tentative D call TRBD1 (6 bases). This CDR3 is built from 15 residues. Germline CDR1 and CDR2: SGHDN and FVKESK. The ends were cut back, 4 bases at V and 8 bases at J, with 15 bases in the middle. The CDR3, as DNA: TGTGCCAGCAGCCCAATACAGGGACCTTATTCACCCCTCCACTTT. Its protein product is CASSPIQGPYSPLHF.

The chain employs TRBV5-6 and TRBJ1-1; D not certain. The germline CDR1 and CDR2 sequences are SGHDT and YYEEEE. V dropped 1 base and J dropped 1 base, with 11 bases sitting between them. The CDR3 contains 15 residues. The CDR3 loop reads CASSLSASQNTEAFF. The CDR3 DNA is TGTGCCAGCAGCTTGTCCGCCTCACAGAACACTGAAGCTTTCTTT.

In this sample, this clone turned up a few times. CDR3 loop: CASSSRDKNTEAFF. In DNA form, the CDR3 reads TGTGCCAGCAGCTCCAGGGACAAGAACACTGAAGCTTTCTTT. The gene calls are TRBV11-2 and TRBJ1-1; TRBD1 might be the D (6 bases). V lost 4 bases and J 1 base, leaving 10 bases between the germline ends. Per the germline V gene, CDR1 is SGHAT and CDR2 is FQNNGV. The CDR3 has 14 residues.

The chain joins TRBV19 to TRBJ2-7; D not certain. V was pared by 3 bases and J by 3 bases, with 12 bases between. Germline V gene sequence: CDR1 LNHDA, CDR2 SQIVND (reference sequence). CDR3 length: 14 residues. For the CDR3, the DNA is TGTGCCAGTAGTATCACCTCTTCCGGCTACGAGCAGTACTTC. Amino acid sequence: CASSITSSGYEQYF.

The chain couples TRBV5-1 to TRBJ2-7; weak D call: TRBD1 (6 bases). V lost 4 bases, J lost 3 bases, and 11 bases lay in between. The germline CDR1 and CDR2 sequences are SGHRS and YFSETQ. The CDR3 has 13 amino acids. The CDR3: CASSQQGGYEQYF. DNA of the CDR3: TGCGCCAGCAGCCAGCAAGGGGGCTACGAGCAGTACTTC.

The chain uses TRBV7-9 and TRBJ2-1; possible D gene TRBD1, 6 bases. Germline V CDR1 and CDR2: SEHNR, FQNEAQ (reference sequence). This CDR3 spans 13 amino acids. V shed 5 bases and J shed 7 bases, with 12 bases lying between them. The CDR3 DNA reads as TGTGCCAGCAGCGGCCAGGGGCGGAATGAGCAGTTCTTC. Encoded protein: CASSGQGRNEQFF.

CDR3 nucleotide sequence: TGTGCCAGCAGTGATTCGCCGGGACTAGCGGGAGAGACCCAGTACTTC. This sequence encodes CASSDSPGLAGETQYF. The chain couples TRBV9 to TRBJ2-5; 12 positions agree with TRBD2. The CDR3 totals 16 residues. V dropped 5 bases and J dropped 4; count of bases not matched to a gene: 9. Per germline, CDR1 SGDLS and CDR2 YYNGEE.

The J gene is TRBJ1-1, the V gene TRBV2; the match to TRBD1 covers 8 bases. Germline V lookup: CDR1 SNHLY, CDR2 FYNNEI. The CDR3 extends over 14 amino acids. Germline trimming cut 5 bases from V and 2 bases from J; bases unmatched to any gene: 4. CDR3 bases: TGTGCCAGCAGTTGGGGGACAGGCAACACTGAAGCTTTCTTT. Its protein product is CASSWGTGNTEAFF.